These 18 T cell receptor beta chains originate from one sample sequenced in a study of T cell repertoires in cytomegalovirus infection. MiXCR, run by TCRdb on the reads, gives a single entry per CDR3 protein. The profile shows around 530,000 distinct CDR3 sequences, 16% of them singletons. Input material: CD8+ T cells from PBMCs. Receptors originate from a human donor in good health (CMV status not recorded). Some clones in this sample may be carry-over from other donors' samples.

This clonotype has only a few counts. This CDR3 is CASSLAWRTAVNIQYF. CDR3 DNA: TGTGCCAGCAGTTTAGCGTGGCGGACAGCTGTAAACATTCAGTACTTC. The chain carries TRBV27 and TRBJ2-4, with D perhaps TRBD1 (6 bases). Trimming cost V 2 bases and J 6 bases, with 17 bases left between them. This CDR3 region has 16 residues. Germline V gene lookup returns CDR1 MNHEY and CDR2 SMNVEV (reference sequence).

This clonotype has a count of ten or more. The chain joins TRBV4-1 to TRBJ2-7; TRBD2 aligns across 8 bases. Germline CDR1 reads MGHRA; CDR2 reads YSYEKL. The CDR3 runs to 15 residues. Trimming at V came to 4 bases and at J to 2 bases, leaving 7 bases not matched to a gene. DNA for the CDR3: TGCGCCAGCAGCCGCTTGACTAGCGAGGCCTACGAGCAGTACTTC. This gives the protein CASSRLTSEAYEQYF.

In regard to this clonotype: At one boundary the junction diverges from the germline segment, which might be a read error. The chain recombines TRBV4-1 with TRBJ2-5, with D uncertain. Germline V CDR1 and CDR2: MGHRA, YSYEKL. The CDR3 sequence is 16 residues long. CDR3 region: CSSSPLAPAGEETQYF. DNA of the CDR3: TGCTCCAGCAGCCCCTTGGCCCCGGCCGGAGAAGAGACCCAGTACTTC.

There are many counts of this clonotype. The genes are TRBV18 and TRBJ2-7; D is ambiguous. This CDR3 is built from 18 residues. Per germline, CDR1 KGHSH and CDR2 LQKENI. V was clipped by 1 base and J by 0 bases, with 19 bases between them. CDR3 amino acids: CASSPLQRQSLSSYEQYF. The CDR3 nucleotides read TGTGCCAGCTCACCACTTCAGCGTCAGTCGCTAAGCTCCTACGAGCAGTACTTC.

This clonotype was picked up many times. The V call is TRBV7-2, the J call TRBJ2-7; D gene uncertain. CDR3 length: 12 amino acids. Germline-derived CDR1 and CDR2 are SGHTA and FQGNSA. Trimming took 5 bases from V and 3 from J, leaving 8 bases between them. In nucleotides, the CDR3 is TGTGCCAGCAGCGAAGGTAGCTACGAGCAGTACTTC. This sequence encodes CASSEGSYEQYF.

This clonotype appeared many times. The chain has TRBV14 and TRBJ2-7, with 8 bases identical to TRBD2. CDR1 is SGHDN, CDR2 FVKESK, per germline. The CDR3 length is 18 residues. The V gene end was trimmed by 1 base and the J gene end by 5 bases; junction bases not matched to a gene: 16. CDR3 sequence reads: CASSQGLPGGGLGNEQYF. The CDR3 DNA reads as TGTGCCAGCAGCCAAGGACTTCCGGGCGGGGGGCTTGGGAACGAGCAGTACTTC.

J is TRBJ2-2 and V is TRBV28; D is uncertain. Trimming shortened V by 3 bases and J by 1 base, and 9 bases separated the two germline ends. Per the germline V gene, CDR1 is MDHEN and CDR2 is SYDVKM. This CDR3 spans 15 amino acids. The CDR3 nucleotides are TGTGCCAGCAGTTTTGGGCGGAGGAACACCGGGGAGCTGTTTTTT. It is translated as CASSFGRRNTGELFF. Based on the CDR3 plus reference TRBV28 and TRBJ2-2, the full variable domain is DVKVTQSSRYLVKRTGEKVFLECVQDMDHENMFWYRQDPGLGLRLIYFSYDVKMKEKGDIPEGYSVSREKKERFSLILESASTNQTSMYLCASSFGRRNTGELFFGEGSRLTVL.

The CDR3 DNA sequence: TGTGCCAGCAGTCCAGGCAGGACAGGGGGTCGGTGGGATACGCAGTATTTT. The encoded protein is CASSPGRTGGRWDTQYF. The chain links TRBV28 to TRBJ2-3; 10 bases are shared with TRBD1. The J segment lost 6 bases and the V segment lost 5 bases, leaving 14 bases of the junction unmatched. This CDR3 region has 17 residues. Germline CDR1 is MDHEN and CDR2 is SYDVKM.

The V gene is TRBV7-9, the J gene TRBJ1-3, with a weak D call TRBD1 (5 bases). The CDR3 runs to 14 residues. The V gene lost 4 bases and the J gene lost 0 bases, with 7 bases spanning the gap. Germline CDR1 and CDR2: SEHNR and FQNEAQ (reference sequence). The CDR3 nucleotides are TGTGCCAGCAGCTCTCAGGGCTCTGGAAACACCATATATTTT. Translation: CASSSQGSGNTIYF.

This clonotype was found many times. The J gene is TRBJ2-1, the V gene TRBV19; D not resolved. Trimming removed 2 bases from V and 3 bases from J, with 8 bases in between. Per germline, CDR1 LNHDA and CDR2 SQIVND (reference sequence). This CDR3 is 14 amino acids long. The CDR3 region has the DNA TGTGCCAGTAGTATAAAGGGCAGCTACAATGAGCAGTTCTTC. It is translated as CASSIKGSYNEQFF.

This clonotype was seen repeatedly, ten times or more. The chain has TRBV11-2 and TRBJ2-5; perhaps TRBD1 as D (7 bases). There are 16 residues in the CDR3. Deletions cut 6 bases from V and 2 bases from J, with 19 bases between. Germline values: CDR1 SGHAT, CDR2 FQNNGV. CDR3 sequence reads: CASRGGLTGRQETQYF. The DNA for the CDR3 is TGTGCCAGCAGGGGGGGCCTGACAGGGAGACAAGAGACCCAGTACTTC.

The J gene is TRBJ1-5, the V gene TRBV28; no definite D call. The V end lost 2 bases, the J end lost 8 bases, and 13 bases lay between the germline ends. The CDR3 has 14 residues. The germline gives CDR1 MDHEN, CDR2 SYDVKM. The CDR3 bases are TGTGCCAGCAGTTTACGCACTGTCCGGGAGCCCCAGCATTTT. It is translated as CASSLRTVREPQHF.

As regards this clonotype: At one of its ends the junction is not consistent with the germline gene, which may arise from a read error. The chain combines TRBV28 with TRBJ2-7; D perhaps matches TRBD2 (6 bases). The CDR3 spans 14 residues. The germline V gene encodes CDR1 MDHEN and CDR2 SYDVKM. CDR3 sequence reads: CASSWEECSYEQYF. CDR3 sequence (DNA): TGTGCAAGCAGTTGGGAGGAGTGTTCCTACGAGCAGTACTTC.

In its sample, this clonotype was seen a few times. J is TRBJ2-7 and V is TRBV5-6; no reliable D call. V was clipped by 2 bases and J by 3 bases, with 9 bases between them. From germline, CDR1 is SGHDT and CDR2 YYEEEE. There are 13 residues in the CDR3. CDR3 sequence: CASSFYGSYEQYF. The CDR3 nucleotides read TGTGCCAGCAGCTTTTATGGCAGCTACGAGCAGTACTTC.

This clonotype was detected many times. The chain carries TRBV14 and TRBJ2-2; TRBD2 might be the D (6 bases). Looked up from germline, CDR1 is SGHDN and CDR2 is FVKESK. The V end lost 0 bases, the J end lost 7 bases, and 18 bases lay between the germline ends. CDR3 length: 17 amino acids. CDR3 coding DNA: TGTGCCAGCAGCCAAGATTTTCGGTCGGGGGAGAGCGGGGAGCTGTTTTTT. It codes for CASSQDFRSGESGELFF. The whole variable domain, filled in from reference TRBV14 and TRBJ2-2, reads EAGVTQFPSHSVIEKGQTVTLRCDPISGHDNLYWYRRVMGKEIKFLLHFVKESKQDESGMPNNRFLAERTGGTYSTLKVQPAELEDSGVYFCASSQDFRSGESGELFFGEGSRLTVL.

This clonotype was seen once. The V call is TRBV5-5, the J call TRBJ2-7, with 7 bases matching TRBD1. Germline trimming cut 1 base from V and 4 bases from J; bases unmatched to any gene: 8. CDR1 is SGHKS, CDR2 YYEKEE, per germline (reference sequence). This CDR3 contains 15 residues. In DNA, the CDR3 is TGTGCCAGCAGCTTGTCATGGCAGGGGGTTTACGAGCAGTACTTC. This encodes CASSLSWQGVYEQYF.

The V call is TRBV10-3, the J call TRBJ2-2, with 9 bases that match TRBD1. V lost 6 bases and J lost 6; bases outside the gene matches: 5. CDR3 length: 14 amino acids. CDR1 is ENHRY, CDR2 SYGVKD, per germline. The CDR3 sequence is CAIRGQGKAGELFF. The CDR3 region has the DNA TGTGCCATCAGAGGACAGGGGAAGGCCGGGGAGCTGTTTTTT.

This clonotype was counted ten times or more. The chain is built from TRBV11-2 and TRBJ2-2; possibly TRBD1 or TRBD2 for D (7 bases each). The CDR3 contains 14 residues. V was shortened by 2 bases and J by 6 bases, with 10 bases between the two germline ends. CDR1 is SGHAT, CDR2 FQNNGV, per germline. The CDR3 protein is CASSLQGGSGELFF. The CDR3 nucleotides are TGTGCCAGCAGCTTACAGGGGGGGTCCGGGGAGCTGTTTTTT.